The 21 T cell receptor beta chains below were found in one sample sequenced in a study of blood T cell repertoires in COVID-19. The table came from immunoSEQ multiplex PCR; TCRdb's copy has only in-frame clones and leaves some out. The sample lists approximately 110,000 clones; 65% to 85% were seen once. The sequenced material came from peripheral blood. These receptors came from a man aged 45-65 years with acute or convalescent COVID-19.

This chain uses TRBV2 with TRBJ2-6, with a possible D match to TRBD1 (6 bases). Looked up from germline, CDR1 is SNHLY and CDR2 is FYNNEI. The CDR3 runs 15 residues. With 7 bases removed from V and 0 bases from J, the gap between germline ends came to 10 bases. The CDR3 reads CASTGTTSGANVLTF. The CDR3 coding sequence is TGTGCCAGCACAGGGACAACCTCTGGGGCCAACGTCCTGACTTTC.

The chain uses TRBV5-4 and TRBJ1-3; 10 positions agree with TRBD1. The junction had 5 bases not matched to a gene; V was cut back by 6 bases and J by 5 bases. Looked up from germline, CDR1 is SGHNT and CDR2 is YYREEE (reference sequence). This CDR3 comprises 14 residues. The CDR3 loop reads CASTTGQGRNTIYF. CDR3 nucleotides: TGTGCCAGCACCACGGGACAGGGGAGAAACACCATATATTTT.

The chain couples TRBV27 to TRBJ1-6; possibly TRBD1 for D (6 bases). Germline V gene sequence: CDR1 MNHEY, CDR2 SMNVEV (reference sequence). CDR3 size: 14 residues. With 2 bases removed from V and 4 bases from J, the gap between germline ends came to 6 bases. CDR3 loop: CASSLRGYNSPLHF. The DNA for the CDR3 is TGTGCCAGCAGTTTAAGGGGGTATAATTCACCCCTCCACTTT.

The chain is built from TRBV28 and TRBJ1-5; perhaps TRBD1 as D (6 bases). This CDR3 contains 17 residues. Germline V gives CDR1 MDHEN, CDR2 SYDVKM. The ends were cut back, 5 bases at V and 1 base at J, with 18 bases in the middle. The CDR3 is CASSPPLWGQSNQPQHF. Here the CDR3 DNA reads TGTGCCAGCAGTCCCCCTTTGTGGGGGCAAAGCAATCAGCCCCAGCATTTT.

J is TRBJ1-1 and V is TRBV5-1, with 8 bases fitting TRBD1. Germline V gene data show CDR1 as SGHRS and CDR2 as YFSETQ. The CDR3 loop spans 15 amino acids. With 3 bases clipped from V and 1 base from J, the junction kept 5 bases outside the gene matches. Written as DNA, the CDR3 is TGCGCCAGCAGCTCGGACGGACAGGGGAACACTGAAGCTTTCTTT. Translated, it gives CASSSDGQGNTEAFF.

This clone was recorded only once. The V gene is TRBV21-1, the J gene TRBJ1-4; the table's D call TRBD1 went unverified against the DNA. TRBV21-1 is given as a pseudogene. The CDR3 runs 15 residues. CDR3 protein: CASSEDRERSEKLFF. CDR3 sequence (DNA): TGTGCCAGCAGCGAAGACAGGGAAAGGAGTGAAAAACTGTTTTTT.

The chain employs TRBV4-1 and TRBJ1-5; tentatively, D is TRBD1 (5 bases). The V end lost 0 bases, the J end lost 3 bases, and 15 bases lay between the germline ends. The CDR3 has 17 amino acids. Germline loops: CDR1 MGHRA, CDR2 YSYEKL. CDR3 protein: CASSQDSDGGLNQPQHF. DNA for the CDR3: TGCGCCAGCAGCCAAGATTCGGACGGGGGACTCAATCAGCCCCAGCATTTT.

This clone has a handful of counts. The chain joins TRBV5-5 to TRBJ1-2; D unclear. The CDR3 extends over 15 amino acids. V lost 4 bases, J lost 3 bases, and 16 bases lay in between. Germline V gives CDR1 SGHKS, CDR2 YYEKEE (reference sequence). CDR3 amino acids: CASSSGRGADYGYTF. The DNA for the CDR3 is TGTGCCAGCAGCAGTGGGCGGGGAGCGGACTATGGCTACACCTTC.

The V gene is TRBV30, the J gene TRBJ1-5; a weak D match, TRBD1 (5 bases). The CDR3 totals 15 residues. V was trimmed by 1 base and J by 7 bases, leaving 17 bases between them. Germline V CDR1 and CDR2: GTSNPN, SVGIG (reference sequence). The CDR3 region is CAWSDQTANRQPQHF. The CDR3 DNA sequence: TGTGCCTGGAGTGACCAGACAGCGAACAGGCAGCCCCAGCATTTT.

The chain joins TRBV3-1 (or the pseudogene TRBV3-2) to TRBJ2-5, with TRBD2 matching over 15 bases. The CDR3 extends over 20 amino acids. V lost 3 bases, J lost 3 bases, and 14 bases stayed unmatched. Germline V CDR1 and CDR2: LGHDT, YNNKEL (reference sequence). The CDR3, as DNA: TGTGCCAGCAGCCAGGCGGGACTAGCGGGGGGCCAAGCGTATAAAGAGACCCAGTACTTC. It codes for CASSQAGLAGGQAYKETQYF.

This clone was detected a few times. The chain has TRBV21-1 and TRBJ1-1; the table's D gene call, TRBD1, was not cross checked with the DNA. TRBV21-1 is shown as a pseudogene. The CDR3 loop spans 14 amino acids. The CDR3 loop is CASSNITGSTEAFF. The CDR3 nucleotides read TGTGCCAGCAGCAATATTACAGGGAGCACTGAAGCTTTCTTT.

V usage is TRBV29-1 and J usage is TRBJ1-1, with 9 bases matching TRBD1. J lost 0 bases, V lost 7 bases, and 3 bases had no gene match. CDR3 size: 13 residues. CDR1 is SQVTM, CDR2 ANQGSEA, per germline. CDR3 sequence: CSARDRVNTEAFF. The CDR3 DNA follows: TGCAGCGCCAGGGACAGGGTGAACACTGAAGCTTTCTTT.

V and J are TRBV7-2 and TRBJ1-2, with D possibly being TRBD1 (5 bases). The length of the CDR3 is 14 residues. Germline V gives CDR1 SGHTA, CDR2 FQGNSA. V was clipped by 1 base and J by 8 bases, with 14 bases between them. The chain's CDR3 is CASSLGLSGGGYTF. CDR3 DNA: TGTGCCAGCAGCTTAGGGCTCTCTGGGGGGGGCTACACCTTC.

CDR3 coding DNA: TGTGCCAGCAGCGTAGCGGCAGGGGGTTATTTAGGAGATACGCAGTATTTT. This sequence encodes CASSVAAGGYLGDTQYF. V and J are TRBV9 and TRBJ2-3; TRBD1 matches 7 bases. Losses at the gene ends were 0 bases for V and 5 bases for J; bases not matched to a gene: 12. Per germline, CDR1 SGDLS and CDR2 YYNGEE. The CDR3 is 17 residues long.

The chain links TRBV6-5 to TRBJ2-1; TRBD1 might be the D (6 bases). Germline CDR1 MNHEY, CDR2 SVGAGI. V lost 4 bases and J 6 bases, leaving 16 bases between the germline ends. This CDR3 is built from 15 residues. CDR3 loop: CASSFTGKVGNEQFF. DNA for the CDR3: TGTGCCAGCAGTTTTACAGGGAAGGTCGGCAATGAGCAGTTCTTC.

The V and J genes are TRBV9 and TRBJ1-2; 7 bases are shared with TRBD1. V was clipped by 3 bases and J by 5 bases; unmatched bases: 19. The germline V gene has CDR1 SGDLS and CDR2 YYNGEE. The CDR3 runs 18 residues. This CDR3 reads CASSGIRPTGRRAYGYTF. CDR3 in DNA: TGTGCCAGCAGCGGTATCCGCCCGACAGGGAGAAGAGCTTATGGCTACACCTTC.

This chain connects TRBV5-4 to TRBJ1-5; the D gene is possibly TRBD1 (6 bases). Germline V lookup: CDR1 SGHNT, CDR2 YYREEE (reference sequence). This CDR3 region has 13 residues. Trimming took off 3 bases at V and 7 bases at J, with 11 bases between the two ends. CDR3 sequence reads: CASSSGGGQPQHF. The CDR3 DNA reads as TGTGCCAGCAGCTCCGGGGGGGGCCAGCCCCAGCATTTT.

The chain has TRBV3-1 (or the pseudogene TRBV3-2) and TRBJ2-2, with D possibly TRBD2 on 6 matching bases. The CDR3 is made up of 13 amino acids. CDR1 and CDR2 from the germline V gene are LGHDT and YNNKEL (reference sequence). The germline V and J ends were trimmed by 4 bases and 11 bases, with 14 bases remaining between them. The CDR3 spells CASSLWDSFELFF. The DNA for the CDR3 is TGTGCCAGCAGCCTATGGGACTCCTTCGAGCTGTTTTTT.

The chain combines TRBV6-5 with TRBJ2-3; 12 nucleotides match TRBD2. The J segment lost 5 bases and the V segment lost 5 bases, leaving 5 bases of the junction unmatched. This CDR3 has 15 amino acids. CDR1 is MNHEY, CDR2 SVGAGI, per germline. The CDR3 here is CASSPSGGALDTQYF. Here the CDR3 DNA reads TGTGCCAGCAGTCCTAGCGGGGGGGCGCTAGATACGCAGTATTTT.

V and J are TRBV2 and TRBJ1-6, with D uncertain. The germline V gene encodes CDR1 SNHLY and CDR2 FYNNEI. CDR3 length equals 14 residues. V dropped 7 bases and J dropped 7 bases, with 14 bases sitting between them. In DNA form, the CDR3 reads TGTGCCAGCATCGGAGGAGTAGTAAATTCACCCCTCCACTTT. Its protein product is CASIGGVVNSPLHF.

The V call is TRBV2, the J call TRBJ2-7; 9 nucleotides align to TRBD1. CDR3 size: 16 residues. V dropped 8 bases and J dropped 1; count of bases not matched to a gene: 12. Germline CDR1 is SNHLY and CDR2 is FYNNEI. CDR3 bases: TGTGCCAGCCTCGCTAGTCCGGGACAGGGTTCCTACGAGCAGTACTTC. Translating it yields CASLASPGQGSYEQYF.